This TCR beta chain was captured by sequencing in a study of T cell responses to AZD1222 COVID-19 vaccine. Study-level points and caveats: Baseline antibody screening turned up just a handful of seropositive AZD1222 recipients. Elevations in Spike-specific TCR breadth and depth followed administration of two AZD1222 doses. In a largely white British group with more females than males, clonal diversity was possibly underestimated. CD4 TCRs covered the whole spike, strongest at regions 160-218 and 743-854.

Clones were sequenced by immunoSEQ multiplex PCR, and TCRdb holds only the in-frame ones, with some missing. This sample has about 150,000 clones, with roughly nine tenths found just once. Worth noting for this clone: Its antigen is currently unknown.

This CDR3 has 18 amino acids. Unmatched junction bases numbered 7, after V lost 0 bases and J lost 0 bases. CDR1 LGHNA and CDR2 YNFKEQ come from the germline V gene. V is TRBV4-2 and J is TRBJ2-7; 11 nucleotides align to TRBD2. The receptor comes from an adult who had recovered from COVID-19. This specimen consisted of peripheral blood, obtained after recovery from COVID-19. The chain's CDR3 is CASSQEGLAGGTSYEQYF. DNA of the CDR3: TGTGCCAGCAGCCAAGAAGGCCTAGCGGGGGGTACCTCCTACGAGCAGTACTTC.